These T cell receptor beta chains were read from a single sample in a study of shared clonotypes between healthy human individuals. This table comes from immunoSEQ multiplex PCR, and its TCRdb copy is limited to in-frame clones, with some not included. The sample has 700,000 to 950,000 clones, 95% to 97% seen once. The sequenced material came from naive CD8+ T cells sorted from blood. The origin of the receptors is a man aged 25 to 40 in good health. CDR3s include the opening cysteine and the closing phenylalanine or tryptophan. D genes are given only for firm matches. Part of the rows lack a size; the others show once, few, many or a class for expanded clones.

d_call j_call clone_size v_call cdr3_aa cdr3_nt
NA TRBJ2-1 NA TRBV27 CASCGSWGNEQFF TGTGCCAGCTGTGGCTCCTGGGGCAATGAGCAGTTCTTC
NA TRBJ2-1 NA TRBV2 CASSTGPSSEQFF TGTGCCAGCTCTACCGGGCCCTCAAGTGAGCAGTTCTTC
NA TRBJ2-7 NA TRBV9 CASSVSGRSTGEQYF TGTGCCAGCAGCGTATCAGGGAGGTCCACTGGCGAGCAGTACTTC
NA TRBJ2-2 NA TRBV7-7 CASSSRAGELFF TGTGCCAGCAGCTCCCGGGCCGGGGAGCTGTTTTTT
TRBD2 TRBJ2-5 NA TRBV11-2 CASSWTSGTQETQYF TGTGCCAGCAGCTGGACTAGCGGGACACAAGAGACCCAGTACTTC
TRBD1 TRBJ2-1 NA TRBV6-5 CASSYQGVNEQFF TGTGCCAGCAGTTATCAGGGGGTCAATGAGCAGTTCTTC
TRBD1 TRBJ1-4 once TRBV27 CASSLARQGRELFF TGTGCCAGCAGTTTAGCGAGACAGGGGCGGGAACTGTTTTTT
NA TRBJ2-7 NA TRBV4-1 CASSQGQNIYEQYF TGCGCCAGCAGCCAAGGACAAAACATCTACGAGCAGTACTTC
NA TRBJ1-5 NA TRBV27 CASSLFGDHQPQHF TGTGCCAGCAGTTTATTTGGGGACCATCAGCCCCAGCATTTT
NA TRBJ2-7 NA TRBV4-1 CASSQPQNRYEQYF TGCGCCAGCAGCCAGCCCCAGAATAGATACGAGCAGTACTTC
NA TRBJ2-2 NA TRBV11-3 CASSTGTGELFF TGTGCCAGCAGCACCGGGACCGGGGAGCTGTTTTTT
NA TRBJ2-7 NA TRBV7-8 CASSLSAGEAYEQYF TGTGCCAGCAGCTTATCCGCAGGGGAGGCCTACGAGCAGTACTTC
NA TRBJ2-7 NA TRBV19 CASSTVWAPYEQYF TGTGCCAGTAGTACCGTGTGGGCTCCCTACGAGCAGTACTTC
NA TRBJ2-3 NA TRBV11-2 CASSPGTSRWTQYF TGTGCCAGCAGCCCAGGGACTTCCCGGTGGACGCAGTATTTT
NA TRBJ2-7 once TRBV27 CASSSSTGSSSYEQYF TGTGCCAGCAGTTCCTCGACGGGAAGTAGCTCCTACGAGCAGTACTTC
TRBD1 TRBJ1-5 NA TRBV28 CASSLGDRSRQPQHF TGTGCCAGCAGTTTAGGGGACAGGTCAAGGCAGCCCCAGCATTTT
TRBD2 TRBJ2-3 NA TRBV28 CASSLGSGMTDTQYF TGTGCCAGCAGTTTAGGTAGCGGGATGACAGATACGCAGTATTTT
TRBD2 TRBJ2-1 NA TRBV2 CASMAGGYNEQFF TGTGCCAGCATGGCGGGAGGGTACAATGAGCAGTTCTTC
TRBD1 TRBJ2-7 once TRBV10-3 CATSGTGIYYEQYF TGTGCCACCTCCGGGACAGGGATATACTACGAGCAGTACTTC
NA TRBJ1-1 NA TRBV19 CASSIEGGGNTEAFF TGTGCCAGTAGTATAGAGGGCGGCGGGAACACTGAAGCTTTCTTT
TRBD1 TRBJ2-7 NA TRBV19 CASSIGTGAYEQYF TGTGCCAGTAGTATAGGAACAGGGGCCTACGAGCAGTACTTC
NA TRBJ2-1 NA TRBV19 CASKTMANEQFF TGTGCCAGCAAGACAATGGCCAATGAGCAGTTCTTC
TRBD2 TRBJ2-1 NA TRBV27 CASSLVAGVLNEQFF TGTGCCAGCAGTTTAGTAGCGGGAGTCCTCAATGAGCAGTTCTTC